This T cell receptor beta chain was retrieved from a study of T cell responses to AZD1222 COVID-19 vaccine. Per germline, CDR1 SGHNT and CDR2 YENEEA. V dropped 1 base and J dropped 5 bases, with 18 bases sitting between them. The CDR3 contains 17 residues. Measured with immunoSEQ multiplex PCR; TCRdb has only the in-frame clones, and not every one. The sample has some 130,000 clones, 70% to 90% seen once. Sequencing used peripheral blood, obtained 28 days after the second dose of the MenACWY control vaccine. This rearrangement joins TRBV11-3 to TRBJ2-1, with D perhaps TRBD1 or TRBD2 (7 bases each). The receptor comes from an adult who received the MenACWY meningococcal vaccine as a control. CDR3 DNA: TGTGCCAGCAGCTTAGTGTCAGGGGGGGGCCGGGACAATGAGCAGTTCTTC. This sequence encodes CASSLVSGGGRDNEQFF.